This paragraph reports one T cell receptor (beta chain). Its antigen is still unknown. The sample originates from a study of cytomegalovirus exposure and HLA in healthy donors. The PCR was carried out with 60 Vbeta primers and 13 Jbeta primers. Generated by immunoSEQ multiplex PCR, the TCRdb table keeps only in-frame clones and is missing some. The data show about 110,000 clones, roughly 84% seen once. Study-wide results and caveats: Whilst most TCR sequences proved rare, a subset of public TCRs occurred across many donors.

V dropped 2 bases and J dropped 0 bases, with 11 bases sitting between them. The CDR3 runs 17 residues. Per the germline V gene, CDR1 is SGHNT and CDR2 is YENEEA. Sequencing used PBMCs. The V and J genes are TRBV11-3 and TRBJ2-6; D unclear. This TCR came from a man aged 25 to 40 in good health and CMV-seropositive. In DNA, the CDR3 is TGTGCCAGCAGCTTAACGTCGGCTAGCTCTGGGGCCAACGTCCTGACTTTC. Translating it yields CASSLTSASSGANVLTF.